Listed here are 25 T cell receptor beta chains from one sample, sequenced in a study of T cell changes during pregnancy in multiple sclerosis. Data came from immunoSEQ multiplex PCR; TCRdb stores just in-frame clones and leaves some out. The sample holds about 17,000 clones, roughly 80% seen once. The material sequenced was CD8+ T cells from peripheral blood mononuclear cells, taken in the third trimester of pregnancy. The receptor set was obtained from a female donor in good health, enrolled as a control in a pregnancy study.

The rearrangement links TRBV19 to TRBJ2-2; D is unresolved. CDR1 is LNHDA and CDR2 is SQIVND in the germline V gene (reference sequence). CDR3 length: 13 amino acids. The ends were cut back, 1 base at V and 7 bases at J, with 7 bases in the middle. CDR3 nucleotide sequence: TGTGCCAGTAGTATAGGTGGCCTCGGGGAGCTGTTTTTT. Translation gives CASSIGGLGELFF.

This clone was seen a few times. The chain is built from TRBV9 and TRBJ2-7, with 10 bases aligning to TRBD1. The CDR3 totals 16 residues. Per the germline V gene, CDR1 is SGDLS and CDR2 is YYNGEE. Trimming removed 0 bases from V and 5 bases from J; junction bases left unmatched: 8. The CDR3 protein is CASSVAATGGFDEQYF. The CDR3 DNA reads TGTGCCAGCAGCGTAGCCGCGACAGGGGGCTTCGACGAGCAGTACTTC. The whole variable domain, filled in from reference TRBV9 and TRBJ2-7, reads DSGVTQTPKHLITATGQRVTLRCSPRSGDLSVYWYQQSLDQGLQFLIQYYNGEERAKGNILERFSAQQFPDLHSELNLSSLELGDSALYFCASSVAATGGFDEQYFGPGTRLTVT.

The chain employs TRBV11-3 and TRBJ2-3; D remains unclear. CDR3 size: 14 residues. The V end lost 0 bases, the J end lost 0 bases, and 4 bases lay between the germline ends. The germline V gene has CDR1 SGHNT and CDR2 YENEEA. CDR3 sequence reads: CASSLDASTDTQYF. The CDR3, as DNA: TGTGCCAGCAGCTTAGATGCGAGCACAGATACGCAGTATTTT.

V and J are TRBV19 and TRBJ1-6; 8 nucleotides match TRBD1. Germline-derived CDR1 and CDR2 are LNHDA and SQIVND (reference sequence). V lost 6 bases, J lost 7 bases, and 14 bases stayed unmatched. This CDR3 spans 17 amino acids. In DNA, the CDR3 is TGTGCCAGTAGGGACGGACAGGGTTGGGCGGGAAATTCACCCCTCCACTTT. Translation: CASRDGQGWAGNSPLHF.

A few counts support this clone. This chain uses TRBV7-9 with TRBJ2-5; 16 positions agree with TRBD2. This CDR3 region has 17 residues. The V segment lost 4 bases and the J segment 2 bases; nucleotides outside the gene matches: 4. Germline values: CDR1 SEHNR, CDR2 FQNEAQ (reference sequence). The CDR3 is CASSSGLAGGPQETQYF. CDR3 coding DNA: TGTGCCAGCAGCTCGGGACTAGCGGGGGGGCCGCAAGAGACCCAGTACTTC.

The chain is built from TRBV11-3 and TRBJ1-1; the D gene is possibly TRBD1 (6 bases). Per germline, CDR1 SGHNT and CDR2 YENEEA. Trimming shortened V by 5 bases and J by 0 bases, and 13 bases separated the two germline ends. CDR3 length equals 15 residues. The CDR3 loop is CASSGRDTLNTEAFF. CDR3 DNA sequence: TGTGCCAGCAGCGGACGGGACACCTTGAACACTGAAGCTTTCTTT.

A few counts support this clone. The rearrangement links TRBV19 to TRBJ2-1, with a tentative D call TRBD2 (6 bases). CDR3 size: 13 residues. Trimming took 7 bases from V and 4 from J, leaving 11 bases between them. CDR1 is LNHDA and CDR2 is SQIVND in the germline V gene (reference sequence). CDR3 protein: CASNPGVYNEQFF. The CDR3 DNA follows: TGTGCCAGTAATCCGGGAGTATACAATGAGCAGTTCTTC.

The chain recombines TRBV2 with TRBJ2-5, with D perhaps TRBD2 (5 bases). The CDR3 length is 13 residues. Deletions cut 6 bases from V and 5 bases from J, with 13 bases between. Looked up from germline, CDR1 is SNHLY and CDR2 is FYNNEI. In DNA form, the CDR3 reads TGTGCCAGCAGGGACTCTATCGCGGAGACCCAGTACTTC. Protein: CASRDSIAETQYF.

As DNA, the CDR3 is TGTGCCAGCAGTCCCACAGCGGGAGCGTACGAGCAGTACTTC. Amino acid sequence: CASSPTAGAYEQYF. V gene TRBV27 combines with J gene TRBJ2-7; 8 positions agree with TRBD2. Germline trimming cut 5 bases from V and 4 bases from J; bases unmatched to any gene: 7. Germline values: CDR1 MNHEY, CDR2 SMNVEV (reference sequence). The CDR3 has 14 residues.

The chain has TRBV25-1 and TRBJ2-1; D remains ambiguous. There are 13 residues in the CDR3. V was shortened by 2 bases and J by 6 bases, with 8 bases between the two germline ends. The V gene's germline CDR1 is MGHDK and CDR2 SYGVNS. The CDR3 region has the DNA TGTGCCAGCAGTGAAGATGGAGTCAATGAGCAGTTCTTC. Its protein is CASSEDGVNEQFF.

In nucleotides, the CDR3 is TGTGCCAGCAGCTTATTGGCGGGGGTTCCCTACAATGAGCAGTTCTTC. Its protein is CASSLLAGVPYNEQFF. This chain uses TRBV7-6 with TRBJ2-1; TRBD2 agrees at 7 bases. V lost 2 bases, J lost 2 bases, and 6 bases stayed unmatched. Germline loops: CDR1 SGHVS, CDR2 FNYEAQ. This CDR3 has 16 amino acids.

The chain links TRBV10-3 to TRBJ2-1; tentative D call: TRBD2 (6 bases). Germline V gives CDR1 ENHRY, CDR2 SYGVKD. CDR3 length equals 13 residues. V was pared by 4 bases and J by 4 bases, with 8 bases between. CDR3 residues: CAISVGGYNEQFF. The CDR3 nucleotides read TGTGCCATCAGTGTGGGGGGATACAATGAGCAGTTCTTC.

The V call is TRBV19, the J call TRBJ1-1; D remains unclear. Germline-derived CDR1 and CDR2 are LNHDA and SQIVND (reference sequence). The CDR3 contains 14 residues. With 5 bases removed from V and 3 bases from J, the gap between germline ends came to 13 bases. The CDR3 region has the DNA TGTGCCAGTAGTCGGTGGAGTCTCGACACTGAAGCTTTCTTT. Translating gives CASSRWSLDTEAFF.

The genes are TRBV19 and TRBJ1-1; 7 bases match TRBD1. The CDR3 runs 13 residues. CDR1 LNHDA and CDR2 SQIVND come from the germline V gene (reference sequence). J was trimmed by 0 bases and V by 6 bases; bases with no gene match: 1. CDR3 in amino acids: CASRGGMNTEAFF. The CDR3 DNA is TGTGCCAGTAGAGGGGGCATGAACACTGAAGCTTTCTTT.

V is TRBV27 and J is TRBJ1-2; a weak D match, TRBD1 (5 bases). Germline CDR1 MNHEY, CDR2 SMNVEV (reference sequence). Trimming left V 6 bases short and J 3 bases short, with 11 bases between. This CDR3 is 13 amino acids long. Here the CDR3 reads CASRDGGDYGYTF. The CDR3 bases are TGTGCCAGCAGGGACGGGGGGGACTATGGCTACACCTTC.

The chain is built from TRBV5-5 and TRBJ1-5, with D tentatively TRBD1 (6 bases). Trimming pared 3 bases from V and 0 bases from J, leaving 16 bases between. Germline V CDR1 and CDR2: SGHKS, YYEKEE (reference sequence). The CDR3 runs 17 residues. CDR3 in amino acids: CASSSGHLGDSNQPQHF. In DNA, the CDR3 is TGTGCCAGCAGCTCGGGACACCTGGGGGATAGCAATCAGCCCCAGCATTTT.

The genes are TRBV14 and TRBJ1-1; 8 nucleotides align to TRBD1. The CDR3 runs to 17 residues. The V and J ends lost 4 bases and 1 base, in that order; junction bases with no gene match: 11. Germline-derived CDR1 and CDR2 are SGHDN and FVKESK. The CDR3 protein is CASSPVSYRGRNTEAFF. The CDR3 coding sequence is TGTGCCAGCAGCCCCGTCTCTTACAGGGGGAGGAACACTGAAGCTTTCTTT.

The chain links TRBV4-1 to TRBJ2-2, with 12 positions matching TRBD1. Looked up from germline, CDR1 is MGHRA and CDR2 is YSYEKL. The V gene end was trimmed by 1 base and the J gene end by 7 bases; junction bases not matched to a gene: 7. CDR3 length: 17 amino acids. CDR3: CASSQVGTGGRGGELFF. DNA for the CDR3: TGCGCCAGCAGCCAAGTGGGGACAGGGGGCAGGGGCGGGGAGCTGTTTTTT.

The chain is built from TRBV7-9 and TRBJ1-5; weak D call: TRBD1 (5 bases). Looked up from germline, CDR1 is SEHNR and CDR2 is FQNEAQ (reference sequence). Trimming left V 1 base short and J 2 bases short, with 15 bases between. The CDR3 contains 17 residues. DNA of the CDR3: TGTGCCAGCAGCTTAGAGGGGCCTAGGGAGGGCAATCAGCCCCAGCATTTT. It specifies CASSLEGPREGNQPQHF.

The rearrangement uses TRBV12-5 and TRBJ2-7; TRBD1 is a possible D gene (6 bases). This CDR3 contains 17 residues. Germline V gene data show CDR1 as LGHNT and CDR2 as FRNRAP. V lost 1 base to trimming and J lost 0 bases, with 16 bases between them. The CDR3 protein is CASGLAGTRSFSYEQYF. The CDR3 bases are TGTGCTAGTGGTTTGGCCGGGACACGAAGTTTCTCCTACGAGCAGTACTTC.

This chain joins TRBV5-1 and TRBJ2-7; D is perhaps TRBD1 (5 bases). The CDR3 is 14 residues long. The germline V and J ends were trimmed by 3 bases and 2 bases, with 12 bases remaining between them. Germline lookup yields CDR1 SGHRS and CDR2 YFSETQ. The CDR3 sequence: CASSSPQDPYEQYF. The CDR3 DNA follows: TGCGCCAGCAGCTCCCCACAGGACCCCTACGAGCAGTACTTC. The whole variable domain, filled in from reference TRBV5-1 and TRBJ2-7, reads KAGVTQTPRYLIKTRGQQVTLSCSPISGHRSVSWYQQTPGQGLQFLFEYFSETQRNKGNFPGRFSGRQFSNSRSEMNVSTLELGDSALYLCASSSPQDPYEQYFGPGTRLTVT.

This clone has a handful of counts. The CDR3 DNA follows: TGTGCCAGCAGCCCGGGGACAGCTAATCAGCCCCAGCATTTT. It encodes CASSPGTANQPQHF. The J gene is TRBJ1-5, the V gene TRBV7-9; TRBD1 matches 7 bases. The CDR3 consists of 14 residues. The trim removed 5 bases at V and 4 bases at J, leaving 5 bases unmatched. The V gene's germline CDR1 is SEHNR and CDR2 FQNEAQ (reference sequence).

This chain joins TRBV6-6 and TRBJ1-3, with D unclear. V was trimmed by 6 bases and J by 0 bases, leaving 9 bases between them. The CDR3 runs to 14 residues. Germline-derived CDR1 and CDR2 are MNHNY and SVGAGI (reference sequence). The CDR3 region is CASSRGGSGNTIYF. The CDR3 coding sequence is TGTGCCAGCAGCCGAGGAGGCTCTGGAAACACCATATATTTT.

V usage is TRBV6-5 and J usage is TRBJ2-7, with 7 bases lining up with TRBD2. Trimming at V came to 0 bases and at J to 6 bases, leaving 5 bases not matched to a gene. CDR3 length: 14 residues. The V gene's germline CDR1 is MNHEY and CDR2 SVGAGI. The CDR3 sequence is CASSYSTSFGEQYF. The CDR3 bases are TGTGCCAGCAGTTACTCGACTAGCTTTGGCGAGCAGTACTTC.

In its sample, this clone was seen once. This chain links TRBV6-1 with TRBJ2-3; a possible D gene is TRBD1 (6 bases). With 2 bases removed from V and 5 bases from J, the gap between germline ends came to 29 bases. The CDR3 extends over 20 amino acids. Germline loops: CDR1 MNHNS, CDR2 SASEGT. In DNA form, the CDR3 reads TGTGCCAGCAGTGAACCGGGGTCGGTACCTCGGAAGCACAGGGAAGATACGCAGTATTTT. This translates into CASSEPGSVPRKHREDTQYF.